This record looks at one TCR beta chain sequence and its context. CDR1 and CDR2 from the germline V gene are SGHRS and YFSETQ. The CDR3 sequence is 15 residues long. Between the trimmed V and J ends, which lost 3 bases and 0 bases, there was a span of 10 bases. PCR employed 60 Vbeta and 13 Jbeta primers. Assay: immunoSEQ multiplex PCR; the TCRdb copy retains only in-frame clones and omits some. The table has over 50,000 clones, around 85% seen once. This sample stems from a study of cytomegalovirus exposure and HLA in healthy donors. The source material was PBMCs. The source is a man aged 35-49 years in good health and CMV-seronegative. The genes are TRBV5-1 and TRBJ1-3; a weak D match, TRBD1 (6 bases). CDR3 in DNA: TGCGCCAGCAGCTCTACAGGGACCTCTGGAAACACCATATATTTT. It translates to CASSSTGTSGNTIYF.